This entry describes one T cell receptor (beta chain). Time point specified: pre-sensitization, week 0. Treatment denoted: therapeutic diphenylcyclopropenone sensitization with weekly scalp DPC. The data were taken from a study of human T cells and chemical hapten exposure. Using its own MiXCR run on the RACE reads, TCRdb lists one record per CDR3 protein. The profile shows around 180,000 distinct CDR3 sequences, around 30% of them singletons. The germline CDR1 and CDR2 sequences are SGHAT and FQNNGV. CDR3 size: 16 residues. Trimming stripped 1 base from V and 0 bases from J, with 13 bases between. The sample was whole blood, taken in connection with sensitization to the hapten diphenylcyclopropenone (DPC). The source is a woman in her thirties with alopecia areata. Some clones in this sample may be carry-over from other donors' samples. The chain uses TRBV11-2 and TRBJ2-7; TRBD1 might be the D (5 bases). CDR3: CASSLATGPDSYEQYF. In nucleotides, the CDR3 is TGTGCCAGCAGCTTAGCAACAGGCCCCGACTCCTACGAGCAGTACTTC.